This T cell receptor beta chain originates from a study of blood T cell repertoires in COVID-19 (TCRdb year 2020). With respect to the entire study: Samples from collaborators originated in the United States, Italy and Spain and spanned both the acute and convalescent phases of COVID-19. A de-identified subject ID, COVID-19 status, age in years and sex were almost always included in the sample metadata. The prospective study material was composed of cDNA or gDNA derived from T cells, B-cell-depleted T cells, or PBMCs. Samples were obtained from the ongoing ImmuneRACE study (first 160 participants) and from about 1,300 subjects provided by 6 global collaborators. The repertoires were released in a freely available public database meant as a resource for research on the immune response to SARS-CoV-2. Where HLA class I and class II types were available, the types were taken from metadata supplied by the sample provider, not from assay-based typing. The dataset comprised deeply sampled blood TCRbeta repertoires from subjects exposed to, actively infected with, or recovered from COVID-19. The paper's findings and limits, for the study overall: How much clinical and demographic metadata was included differed by source and by participant, and the metadata was provided uncurated.

In the germline V gene, CDR1 corresponds to SQVTM and CDR2 to ANQGSEA. Clipping removes 7 bases from V and 6 bases from J, with 13 as the unmatched junction base count. There are 15 amino acids in the CDR3, from cysteine to phenylalanine inclusive. Of the read, only the CDR3 DNA is kept; its 45 bases are in frame from base 1. TCRbeta CDR3 regions were amplified from genomic DNA using the immunoSEQ Assay, a bias-controlled multiplex PCR. The source study handled its data this way. The number of nucleated cells in each sample was estimated by amplification of reference gene primers within the assay. To quantify the absolute abundance of each unique TCRbeta CDR3 rearrangement, sequence reads were collapsed and filtered. For each sample, productive Simpson clonality was calculated by taking the square root of Simpson's diversity index across productive rearrangements. The immuneACCESS repertoire file appears here via TCRdb, limited to in-frame rearrangements. These files lack a portion of the clones; in checked studies, under half of the deficit traces to unresolved V genes, and the cause of the others is not known. V, J and clone size reflect that table, while D and trimming were determined from the DNA. The sample has about 220,000 clones on record, 84% of them singletons. The ten top clones hold just under 20% of the sample.

Whole blood was collected in K2EDTA tubes by collaborating institutions according to the institutions' own protocols. For TCRbeta analysis, collaborators shipped samples in one of three forms: frozen whole blood, isolated PBMCs, or DNA extracted from either of those sample types. As to this clone: The antigen this receptor binds is unknown. Base qualities were left out, and no much larger clone turns up one base away.

This TCR came from a man between 25 and 39 years old with active or convalescent COVID-19. The V and J genes are TRBV29-1 and TRBJ2-7; TRBD2 lines up with 12 middle nucleotides. Sequencing was performed on peripheral blood. Here the CDR3 is given as CSAAPGLAGISEQYF. In nucleotides, the sequence is TGCAGCGCTGCACCAGGACTAGCGGGAATAAGCGAGCAGTACTTC.